Listed here are 18 T cell receptor beta chains from one sample, sequenced in a study of T-cell reconstitution after alpha-beta-depleted transplantation in children (dated by TCRdb to the mid-2010s). The treatment or condition label corresponds to: allogeneic hematopoietic cell transplantation with graft depleted of TCRalphabeta T cells and CD19 B cells. Library method: PCR. Sequencing relied on an Illumina HiSeq 2500. Molecular barcoding was employed in the preparation of TCR libraries, with unique molecular identifiers being used to normalize TCRbeta repertoire quantification. TCRdb cleaned the public reads at Q25 with fastp, built clones with MiXCR and kept in-frame beta chains. One record per CDR3 amino acid sequence lists the most common genes and DNA. The sample table records 90,000 to 100,000 distinct CDR3 sequences; 23% of these occur just once. The leading ten clones occupy around a fifth of the sample.

The sequencing used PBMCs, collected before TCRalphabeta/CD19-depleted stem cell transplant. The receptors were sampled from a boy younger than 10 with acute lymphoblastic leukemia, due to receive a stem cell transplant.

This clonotype was recorded a few times. V usage is TRBV28 and J usage is TRBJ1-5; D gene unclear. The germline V gene encodes CDR1 MDHEN and CDR2 SYDVKM. The CDR3 spans 14 residues. V gave up 3 bases and J gave up 5 bases, with 11 bases separating them. Here the CDR3 DNA reads TGTGCCAGCAGTTTTAGAATCGGGGATCAGCCCCAGCATTTT. The encoded protein is CASSFRIGDQPQHF.

The chain joins TRBV28 to TRBJ2-7; the match to TRBD2 covers 7 bases. The germline V gene has CDR1 MDHEN and CDR2 SYDVKM. With 8 bases clipped from V and 7 bases from J, the junction kept 20 bases outside the gene matches. The CDR3 sequence is 16 residues long. The CDR3 bases are TGTGCCAGCGGACGGTCCCTAGCGGAGGGGCCAGGGGAGCAGTACTTC. This sequence encodes CASGRSLAEGPGEQYF.

This clonotype has only a few counts. This rearrangement joins TRBV5-1 to TRBJ2-2; no clear D. The CDR3 covers 12 residues. Per germline, CDR1 SGHRS and CDR2 YFSETQ. The germline V and J ends were trimmed by 0 bases and 7 bases, with 4 bases remaining between them. In DNA, the CDR3 is TGCGCCAGCAGCTTGGAAATCGGGGAGCTGTTTTTT. Amino acids: CASSLEIGELFF.

The chain is built from TRBV7-3 and TRBJ1-1; 9 positions agree with TRBD1. The CDR3 totals 14 residues. After removal of 2 bases from V and 3 bases from J, the junction contained 1 base not matched to a gene. From germline, CDR1 is SGHTA and CDR2 FQGTGA. CDR3 residues: CASSLRDRDTEAFF. CDR3 bases: TGTGCCAGCAGCTTACGGGACAGGGACACTGAAGCTTTCTTT.

This clonotype was observed many times. The J gene is TRBJ2-1, the V gene TRBV5-6; D not certain. Germline V lookup: CDR1 SGHDT, CDR2 YYEEEE. This CDR3 spans 13 amino acids. V was trimmed by 0 bases and J by 3 bases, leaving 4 bases between them. CDR3: CASSLALYNEQFF. DNA for the CDR3: TGTGCCAGCAGCTTGGCCCTCTACAATGAGCAGTTCTTC.

The rearrangement joins TRBV2 to TRBJ1-5; D call uncertain. The germline V gene has CDR1 SNHLY and CDR2 FYNNEI. CDR3 length equals 14 residues. Between the trimmed V and J ends, which lost 8 bases and 2 bases, there was a span of 13 bases. CDR3 loop: CASQLRTGNQPQHF. The CDR3 DNA sequence: TGTGCCAGCCAACTTAGAACCGGCAATCAGCCCCAGCATTTT.

The V and J genes are TRBV5-1 and TRBJ1-2; perhaps TRBD1 as D (6 bases). Germline CDR1 is SGHRS and CDR2 is YFSETQ. Trimming removed 5 bases from V and 4 bases from J, with 15 bases in between. The CDR3 runs to 14 residues. CDR3 sequence reads: CASSYGQGPYGYTF. The CDR3 coding sequence is TGCGCCAGCAGTTATGGCCAGGGGCCCTATGGCTACACCTTC.

This chain uses TRBV15 with TRBJ2-1; D not certain. CDR3 length equals 14 residues. CDR1 LNHNV and CDR2 YYDKDF come from the germline V gene (reference sequence). The ends were cut back, 9 bases at V and 2 bases at J, with 14 bases in the middle. CDR3 region: CATKQSQAYNEQFF. CDR3 nucleotides: TGTGCCACTAAGCAATCTCAGGCCTACAATGAGCAGTTCTTC.

This clonotype was seen many times. V usage is TRBV13 and J usage is TRBJ1-2, with 12 positions matching TRBD1. Germline V lookup: CDR1 PRHDT, CDR2 FYEKMQ (reference sequence). With V trimmed by 5 bases and J by 4 bases, 8 bases remained unmatched. The CDR3 covers 16 residues. The CDR3 loop is CASSPTGTGGFYGYTF. The DNA of the CDR3 is TGTGCCAGCAGCCCAACCGGGACAGGGGGCTTCTATGGCTACACCTTC.

This clonotype came up many times. This chain uses TRBV7-8 with TRBJ2-5; no clear D. There are 12 residues in the CDR3. Trimming took off 5 bases at V and 4 bases at J, with 8 bases between the two ends. Germline V gene data show CDR1 as SGHVS and CDR2 as FQNEAQ. CDR3 sequence reads: CASSVALETQYF. The DNA of the CDR3 is TGTGCCAGCAGCGTCGCCTTAGAGACCCAGTACTTC.

This chain links TRBV10-1 with TRBJ2-7; D tentatively fits TRBD1 or TRBD2 (5 bases each). Germline CDR1 and CDR2: WNHNN and SYGVQD (reference sequence). The V end was cut by 4 bases, the J end by 5 bases, with 9 bases between. The CDR3 sequence is 12 residues long. This CDR3 is CASSGGSDEQYF. The CDR3 DNA is TGCGCCAGCAGTGGGGGGTCTGACGAGCAGTACTTC.

This clonotype turned up a few times. The chain uses TRBV4-3 and TRBJ2-1, with D possibly TRBD1 on 6 matching bases. The germline V gene encodes CDR1 LGHNA and CDR2 YSLEER. Trimming removed 6 bases at V and 0 bases at J, with 12 bases between. The CDR3 contains 15 residues. Here the CDR3 reads CASSHRVNSYNEQFF. The CDR3, as DNA: TGCGCCAGCAGTCACAGGGTCAACTCCTACAATGAGCAGTTCTTC.

Comments on this clonotype: Germline and junction disagree at one end, which may indicate a read error. The gene calls are TRBV20-1 and TRBJ1-2, with D uncertain. Looked up from germline, CDR1 is DFQATT and CDR2 is SNEGSKA (reference sequence). This CDR3 has 10 amino acids. Written as DNA, the CDR3 is TGTATACACGGAGGCTATGGCTACACCTTC. It translates to CIHGGYGYTF.

This clonotype was observed many times. This rearrangement joins TRBV11-2 to TRBJ2-7; possible D gene TRBD2, 6 bases. The CDR3 contains 16 residues. CDR1 SGHAT and CDR2 FQNNGV come from the germline V gene. V lost 2 bases and J 6 bases, leaving 20 bases between the germline ends. CDR3 sequence: CASSLCGEEDVCEQYF. The CDR3 coding sequence is TGTGCCAGCAGCTTATGCGGGGAAGAGGACGTCTGCGAGCAGTACTTC.

This chain uses TRBV3-1 with TRBJ1-2; D not certain. Trimming left V 0 bases short and J 6 bases short, with 8 bases between. Germline V gene data show CDR1 as LGHDT and CDR2 as YNNKEL (reference sequence). CDR3 size: 13 residues. The CDR3 region has the DNA TGTGCCAGCAGCCAAGATCTAGTGGATGGCTACACCTTC. Its translation is CASSQDLVDGYTF.

This clonotype was picked up one time. This sequence joins TRBV12-3 or TRBV12-4 and TRBJ2-1, with D possibly being TRBD2 (6 bases). CDR3 size: 17 residues. Trimming took 2 bases from V and 1 from J, leaving 15 bases between them. Here the CDR3 reads CASSLYGGIGSYNEQFF. The CDR3, as DNA: TGTGCCAGCAGTTTATACGGCGGGATCGGATCCTACAATGAGCAGTTCTTC.

In its sample, this clonotype was seen a few times. The DNA of the CDR3 is TGTGCCAGCAGTTTCAACCGGGACAGCCTTCAGACTGGGGCCAACGTCCTGACTTTC. It encodes CASSFNRDSLQTGANVLTF. V gene TRBV6-5 combines with J gene TRBJ2-6; 7 bases agree with TRBD1. This CDR3 comprises 19 residues. Germline V lookup: CDR1 MNHEY, CDR2 SVGAGI. J gave up 2 bases and V 4 bases, and 14 bases lay outside the gene matches.

This clonotype has just one count. The chain employs TRBV5-1 and TRBJ2-7, with TRBD2 matching over 7 bases. The CDR3 consists of 14 residues. Germline V gives CDR1 SGHRS, CDR2 YFSETQ. Trimming cost V 5 bases and J 1 base; bases outside gene matches: 6. CDR3 loop: CASSFQGLSYEQYF. CDR3 sequence (DNA): TGCGCCAGCAGTTTCCAGGGACTATCCTACGAGCAGTACTTC.